A single TCR beta chain is shown here with its context. Antigen: not known. The sample holds other DNA sequences that translate to the same CDR3. Deep was the level at which the assay was run. Each sorted subset replicate got 200 ng genomic DNA, tens of thousands of genomes. The repertoire was sequenced with immunoSEQ multiplex PCR; TCRdb's copy has only in-frame clones and lacks some. Of some 580,000 clones listed, around 97% are singletons. The source of the sample is a study of shared clonotypes between healthy human individuals. Study observations and caveats: Having only a few donors restricted how much genetic and exposure-history diversity was captured. The generation probabilities recorded for non-shared clonotypes fell below those of clonotypes shared by all four donors.

This CDR3 is 14 amino acids long. The V segment lost 4 bases and the J segment 4 bases; nucleotides outside the gene matches: 5. CDR1 is SGDLS and CDR2 is YYNGEE in the germline V gene. The sequence derives from a young woman in good health. The genes are TRBV9 and TRBJ2-3; 8 nucleotides line up with TRBD2. Material for sequencing was naive CD4+ T cells sorted from blood. As to subset: CD45RA+ positively selected. The CDR3, as DNA: TGTGCCAGCAGCCCAAGCGGGAGAGCAGATACGCAGTATTTT. This gives the protein CASSPSGRADTQYF.